The 13 T cell receptor beta chains below were found in one sample sequenced in a study of blood T cell repertoires in COVID-19. TCRdb keeps only in-frame clones here, not all; method: immunoSEQ multiplex PCR. The repertoire holds around 49,000 clones, roughly 79% seen once, with 20% to 25% in the top ten. Sequencing was carried out using peripheral blood. The receptors were sampled from an elderly woman with COVID-19, enrolled during active disease.

The genes are TRBV28 and TRBJ2-4; D perhaps matches TRBD1 (6 bases). The CDR3 sequence is 15 residues long. V was clipped by 4 bases and J by 5 bases, with 15 bases between them. The germline gives CDR1 MDHEN, CDR2 SYDVKM. CDR3 bases: TGTGCCAGCAGTTCCGCAGGGGATGGGGAAAACATTCAGTACTTC. Amino acid sequence: CASSSAGDGENIQYF. Full variable domain (remainder filled in from reference TRBV28 and TRBJ2-4): DVKVTQSSRYLVKRTGEKVFLECVQDMDHENMFWYRQDPGLGLRLIYFSYDVKMKEKGDIPEGYSVSREKKERFSLILESASTNQTSMYLCASSSAGDGENIQYFGAGTRLSVL.

The V and J genes are TRBV4-1 and TRBJ1-6; unclear D gene. The V end was cut by 1 base, the J end by 1 base, with 8 bases between. The CDR3 consists of 16 residues. Germline V gene lookup returns CDR1 MGHRA and CDR2 YSYEKL. In nucleotides, the CDR3 is TGCGCCAGCAGCCAAGGCTGGCGGTCCTATAATTCACCCCTCCACTTT. It encodes CASSQGWRSYNSPLHF.

V usage is TRBV3-1 (or the pseudogene TRBV3-2) and J usage is TRBJ2-3, with a possible D match to TRBD1 (7 bases). Trimming stripped 5 bases from V and 0 bases from J, with 15 bases between. Germline CDR1 reads LGHDT; CDR2 reads YNNKEL (reference sequence). This CDR3 is built from 16 residues. The CDR3 here is CASSYRGGMSTDTQYF. The CDR3 DNA is TGTGCCAGCAGCTACAGGGGAGGTATGAGCACAGATACGCAGTATTTT.

J is TRBJ2-6 and V is TRBV6-2 or TRBV6-3, with D perhaps matching TRBD1 (7 bases). CDR1 is MNHEY and CDR2 is SVGEGT in the germline V gene. Trimming shortened V by 5 bases and J by 2 bases, and 10 bases separated the two germline ends. The CDR3 is 15 residues long. Here the CDR3 DNA reads TGTGCCAGCAGTGGAGGGGGCGCTGGGGCCAACGTCCTGACTTTC. As protein: CASSGGGAGANVLTF.

The J gene is TRBJ2-7, the V gene TRBV7-9; 7 bases fit TRBD2. V was pared by 7 bases and J by 1 base, with 7 bases of the junction left unmatched. The CDR3 extends over 14 amino acids. Germline V gives CDR1 SEHNR, CDR2 FQNEAQ (reference sequence). CDR3 in amino acids: CASNRGGVSYEQYF. CDR3 nucleotides: TGTGCCAGCAACCGTGGGGGGGTTTCCTACGAGCAGTACTTC.

The rearrangement uses TRBV5-8 and TRBJ1-1, with D perhaps matching TRBD1 (6 bases). The CDR3 extends over 13 amino acids. V lost 2 bases and J 8 bases, leaving 13 bases between the germline ends. Per the germline V gene, CDR1 is SGHTS and CDR2 is YDEGEE. CDR3: CASSFAGVGEAFF. The DNA of the CDR3 is TGTGCCAGCAGCTTCGCAGGGGTGGGGGAAGCTTTCTTT.

The chain couples TRBV7-2 to TRBJ2-7, with 9 nucleotides matching TRBD2. The trim removed 0 bases at V and 4 bases at J, leaving 7 bases unmatched. The CDR3 runs 16 residues. The germline V gene has CDR1 SGHTA and CDR2 FQGNSA. CDR3 loop: CASSLALSLAGYEQYF. For the CDR3, the DNA is TGTGCCAGCAGCTTAGCTCTGAGTCTAGCGGGATACGAGCAGTACTTC. Supplemented by reference TRBV7-2 and TRBJ2-7, the full variable domain reads GAGVSQSPSNKVTEKGKDVELRCDPISGHTALYWYRQSLGQGLEFLIYFQGNSAPDKSGLPSDRFSAERTGGSVSTLTIQRTQQEDSAVYLCASSLALSLAGYEQYFGPGTRLTVT.

This clone was seen just once. The V gene is TRBV5-1, the J gene TRBJ1-6; 8 bases match TRBD1. CDR3 size: 12 residues. Germline CDR1 SGHRS, CDR2 YFSETQ. Trimming removed 7 bases from V and 10 bases from J; junction bases left unmatched: 4. CDR3 coding DNA: TGCGCCAGCGCACAGGGGGAGTCACCCCTCCACTTT. Its translation: CASAQGESPLHF.

The CDR3 coding sequence is TGCGCCAGCAGCCAAGAGGGACTAGCGGGAGCGAATGAGCAGTTCTTC. Its translation is CASSQEGLAGANEQFF. The chain combines TRBV4-1 with TRBJ2-1, with 14 bases identical to TRBD2. Germline loops: CDR1 MGHRA, CDR2 YSYEKL. V shed 0 bases and J 7 bases; nucleotides not matched to a gene: 2. The CDR3 extends over 16 amino acids.

The chain joins TRBV30 to TRBJ2-7; 7 nucleotides agree with TRBD2. CDR3 length: 12 amino acids. J was trimmed by 12 bases and V by 2 bases; bases with no gene match: 10. Germline CDR1 is GTSNPN and CDR2 is SVGIG (reference sequence). CDR3 sequence reads: CAWSRLAERAYF. DNA for the CDR3: TGTGCCTGGAGTAGACTAGCTGAGAGGGCGTACTTC.

This chain connects TRBV4-2 to TRBJ2-2, with 9 bases that match TRBD2. CDR1 is LGHNA, CDR2 YNFKEQ, per germline. V lost 0 bases and J lost 5; bases outside the gene matches: 7. This CDR3 has 17 amino acids. This chain's CDR3 is CASSQDVSSGRTGELFF. The CDR3 region has the DNA TGTGCCAGCAGCCAAGATGTTTCCAGCGGGAGGACCGGGGAGCTGTTTTTT.

This clone is termed medium-sized. V gene TRBV11-2 combines with J gene TRBJ2-1, with D unclear. Germline V gene lookup returns CDR1 SGHAT and CDR2 FQNNGV. Trimming pared 2 bases from V and 3 bases from J, leaving 5 bases between. This CDR3 comprises 13 residues. The CDR3 spells CASSLPGYNEQFF. CDR3 coding DNA: TGTGCCAGCAGCTTACCCGGCTACAATGAGCAGTTCTTC.

Only one count was recorded for this clone. The chain uses TRBV4-2 and TRBJ2-1; no reliable D call. Germline CDR1 and CDR2: LGHNA and YNFKEQ. The CDR3 loop spans 12 amino acids. Trimming took off 5 bases at V and 6 bases at J, with 8 bases between the two ends. DNA of the CDR3: TGTGCCAGCAGCAATGAGCTCAATGAGCAGTTCTTC. It yields the protein CASSNELNEQFF.